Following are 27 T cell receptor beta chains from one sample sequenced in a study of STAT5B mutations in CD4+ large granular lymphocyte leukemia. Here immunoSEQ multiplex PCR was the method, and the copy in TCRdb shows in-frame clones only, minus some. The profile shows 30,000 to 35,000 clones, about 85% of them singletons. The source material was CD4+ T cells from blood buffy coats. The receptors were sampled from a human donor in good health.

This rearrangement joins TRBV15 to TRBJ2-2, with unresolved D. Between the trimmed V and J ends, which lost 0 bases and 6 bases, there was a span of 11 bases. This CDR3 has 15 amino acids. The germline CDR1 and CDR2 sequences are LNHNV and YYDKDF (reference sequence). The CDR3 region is CATSRDISVAGELFF. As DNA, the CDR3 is TGTGCCACCAGCAGAGATATAAGCGTTGCCGGGGAGCTGTTTTTT.

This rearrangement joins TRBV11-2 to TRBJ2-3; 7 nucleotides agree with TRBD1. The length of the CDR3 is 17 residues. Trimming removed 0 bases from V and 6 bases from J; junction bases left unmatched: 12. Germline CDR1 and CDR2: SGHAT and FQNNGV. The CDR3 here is CASSLDPGGYTADTQYF. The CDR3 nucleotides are TGTGCCAGCAGCTTAGACCCAGGGGGATATACCGCGGATACGCAGTATTTT.

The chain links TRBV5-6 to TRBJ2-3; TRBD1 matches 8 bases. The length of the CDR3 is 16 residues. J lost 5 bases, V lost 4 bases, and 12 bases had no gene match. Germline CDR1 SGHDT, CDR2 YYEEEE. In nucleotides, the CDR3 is TGTGCCAGCAGCCAAAGAACCAGGGGGCGCGGAGATACGCAGTATTTT. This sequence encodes CASSQRTRGRGDTQYF.

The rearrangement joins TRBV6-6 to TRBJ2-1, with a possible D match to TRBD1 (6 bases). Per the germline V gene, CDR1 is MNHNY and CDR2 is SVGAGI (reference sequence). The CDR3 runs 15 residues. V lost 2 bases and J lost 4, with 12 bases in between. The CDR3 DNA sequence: TGTGCCAGCAGTTACCCACGGACAGCTTACAATGAGCAGTTCTTC. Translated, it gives CASSYPRTAYNEQFF.

CDR3 DNA sequence: TGTGCCAGAAGGGGACAGGGGGAGTCCGGGGAGCTGTTTTTT. Translating gives CARRGQGESGELFF. This chain joins TRBV2 and TRBJ2-2, with 11 positions matching TRBD1. V lost 9 bases to trimming and J lost 6 bases; unmatched junction nucleotides: 6. CDR1 and CDR2 (germline): SNHLY, FYNNEI. The CDR3 runs 14 residues.

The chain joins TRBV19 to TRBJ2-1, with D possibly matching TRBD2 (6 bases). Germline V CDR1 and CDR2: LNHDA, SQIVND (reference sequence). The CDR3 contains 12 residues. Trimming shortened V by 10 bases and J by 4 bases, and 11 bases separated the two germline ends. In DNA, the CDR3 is TGTGCCACTAGCGACCGTTACAATGAGCAGTTCTTC. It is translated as CATSDRYNEQFF.

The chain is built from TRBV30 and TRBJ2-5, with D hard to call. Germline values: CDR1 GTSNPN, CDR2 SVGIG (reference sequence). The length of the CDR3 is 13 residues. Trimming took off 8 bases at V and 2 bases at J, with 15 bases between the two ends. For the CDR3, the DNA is TGTGCCCTCTCCCGAACCGCGCAAGAGACCCAGTACTTC. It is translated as CALSRTAQETQYF.

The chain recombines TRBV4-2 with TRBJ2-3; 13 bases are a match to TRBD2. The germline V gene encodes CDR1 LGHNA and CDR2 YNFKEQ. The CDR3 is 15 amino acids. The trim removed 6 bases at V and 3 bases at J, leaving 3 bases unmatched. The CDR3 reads CASRATSGRTDTQYF. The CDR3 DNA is TGTGCCAGCAGAGCGACTAGCGGGAGGACAGATACGCAGTATTTT.

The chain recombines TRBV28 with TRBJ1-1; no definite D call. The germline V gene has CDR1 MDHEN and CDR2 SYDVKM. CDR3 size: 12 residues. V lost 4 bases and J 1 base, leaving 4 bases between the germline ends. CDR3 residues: CASSSRNTEAFF. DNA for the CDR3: TGTGCCAGCAGTTCTCGGAACACTGAAGCTTTCTTT.

In DNA, the CDR3 is TGTGCCAGCAGTGTCCTGGTCCGAGCGGGAGAAGAGACCCAGTACTTC. The encoded protein is CASSVLVRAGEETQYF. The rearrangement joins TRBV2 to TRBJ2-5, with 8 bases matching TRBD2. V was clipped by 4 bases and J by 3 bases; unmatched bases: 10. This CDR3 region has 16 residues. CDR1 and CDR2 (germline): SNHLY, FYNNEI.

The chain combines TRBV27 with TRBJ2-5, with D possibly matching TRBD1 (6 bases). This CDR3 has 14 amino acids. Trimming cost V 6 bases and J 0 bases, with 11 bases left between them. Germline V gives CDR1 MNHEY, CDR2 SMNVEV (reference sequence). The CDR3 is CASSLAGDQETQYF. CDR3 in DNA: TGTGCCAGCAGCTTAGCAGGGGACCAAGAGACCCAGTACTTC.

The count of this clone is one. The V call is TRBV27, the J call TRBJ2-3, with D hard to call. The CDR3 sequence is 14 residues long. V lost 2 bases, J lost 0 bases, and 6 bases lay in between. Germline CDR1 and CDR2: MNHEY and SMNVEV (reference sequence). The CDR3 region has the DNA TGTGCCAGCAGTTTAGTAGAAAGCACAGATACGCAGTATTTT. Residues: CASSLVESTDTQYF.

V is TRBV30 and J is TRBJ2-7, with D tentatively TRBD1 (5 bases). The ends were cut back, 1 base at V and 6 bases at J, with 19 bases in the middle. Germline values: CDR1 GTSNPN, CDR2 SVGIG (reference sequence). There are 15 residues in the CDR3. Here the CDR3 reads CAWSGFGAQAVEQYF. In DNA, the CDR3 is TGTGCCTGGAGTGGGTTTGGGGCCCAGGCGGTCGAGCAGTACTTC.

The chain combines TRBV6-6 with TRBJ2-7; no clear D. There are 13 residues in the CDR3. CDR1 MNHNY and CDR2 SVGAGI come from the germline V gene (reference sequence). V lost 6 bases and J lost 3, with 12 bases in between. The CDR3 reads CASSKDGNYEQYF. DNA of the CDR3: TGTGCCAGCAGCAAGGACGGAAACTACGAGCAGTACTTC.

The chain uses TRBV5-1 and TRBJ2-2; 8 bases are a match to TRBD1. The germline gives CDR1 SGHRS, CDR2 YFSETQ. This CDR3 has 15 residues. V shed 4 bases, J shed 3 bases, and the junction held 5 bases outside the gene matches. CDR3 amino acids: CASSVPGGDTGELFF. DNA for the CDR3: TGCGCCAGCAGCGTACCAGGGGGCGACACCGGGGAGCTGTTTTTT.

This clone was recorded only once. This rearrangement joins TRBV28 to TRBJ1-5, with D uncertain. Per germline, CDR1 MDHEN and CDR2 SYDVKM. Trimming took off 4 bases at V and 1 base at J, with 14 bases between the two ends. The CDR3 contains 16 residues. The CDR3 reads CASSSGDMGSNQPQHF. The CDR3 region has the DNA TGTGCCAGCAGTTCTGGGGATATGGGCAGCAATCAGCCCCAGCATTTT.

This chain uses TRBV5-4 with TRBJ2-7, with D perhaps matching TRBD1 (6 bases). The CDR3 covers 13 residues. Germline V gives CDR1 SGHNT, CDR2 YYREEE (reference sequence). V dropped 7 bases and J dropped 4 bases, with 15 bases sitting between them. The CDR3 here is CASASGVGYEQYF. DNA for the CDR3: TGTGCCAGCGCCTCAGGGGTTGGTTACGAGCAGTACTTC.

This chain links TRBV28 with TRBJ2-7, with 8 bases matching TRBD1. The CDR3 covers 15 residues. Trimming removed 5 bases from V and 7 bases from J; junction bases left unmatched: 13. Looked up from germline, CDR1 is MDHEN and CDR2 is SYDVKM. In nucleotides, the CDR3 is TGTGCCAGCAGTCCAGCAGGGGGCGCGGGAAGGGAGCAGTACTTC. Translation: CASSPAGGAGREQYF.

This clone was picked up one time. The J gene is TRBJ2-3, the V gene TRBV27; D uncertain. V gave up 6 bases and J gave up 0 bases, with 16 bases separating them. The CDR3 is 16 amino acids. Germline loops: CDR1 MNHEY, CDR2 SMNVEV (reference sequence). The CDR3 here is CASRRKEASSTDTQYF. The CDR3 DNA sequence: TGTGCCAGCAGAAGAAAAGAAGCCAGTAGCACAGATACGCAGTATTTT.

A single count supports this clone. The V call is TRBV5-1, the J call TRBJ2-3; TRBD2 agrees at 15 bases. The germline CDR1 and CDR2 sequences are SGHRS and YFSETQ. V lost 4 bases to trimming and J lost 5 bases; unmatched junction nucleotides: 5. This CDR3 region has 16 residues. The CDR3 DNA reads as TGCGCCAGCAGCCTGGGACTAGCGGGAGGTGAAGATACGCAGTATTTT. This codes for CASSLGLAGGEDTQYF.

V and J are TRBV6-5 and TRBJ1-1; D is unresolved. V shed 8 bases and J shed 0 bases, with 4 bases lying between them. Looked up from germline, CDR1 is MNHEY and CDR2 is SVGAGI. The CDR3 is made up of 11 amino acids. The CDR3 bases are TGTGCCAGCGGACTGAACACTGAAGCTTTCTTT. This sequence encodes CASGLNTEAFF.

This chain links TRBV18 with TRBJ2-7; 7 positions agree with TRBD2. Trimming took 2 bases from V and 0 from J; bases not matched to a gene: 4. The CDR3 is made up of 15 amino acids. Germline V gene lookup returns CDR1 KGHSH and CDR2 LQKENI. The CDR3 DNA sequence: TGTGCCAGCTCACCAAGGGCTAGCGGCTCCTACGAGCAGTACTTC. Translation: CASSPRASGSYEQYF.

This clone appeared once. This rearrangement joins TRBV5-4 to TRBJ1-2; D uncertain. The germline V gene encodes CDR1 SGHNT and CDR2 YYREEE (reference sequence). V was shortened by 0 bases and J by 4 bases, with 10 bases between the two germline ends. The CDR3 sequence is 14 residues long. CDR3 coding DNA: TGTGCCAGCAGCTTGGAGGGCGGGGTCTATGGCTACACCTTC. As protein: CASSLEGGVYGYTF.

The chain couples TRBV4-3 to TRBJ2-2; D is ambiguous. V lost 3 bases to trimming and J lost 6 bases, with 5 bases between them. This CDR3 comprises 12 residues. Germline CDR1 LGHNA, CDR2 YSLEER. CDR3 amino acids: CASSQAPGELFF. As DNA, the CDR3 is TGCGCCAGCAGCCAGGCACCCGGGGAGCTGTTTTTT.

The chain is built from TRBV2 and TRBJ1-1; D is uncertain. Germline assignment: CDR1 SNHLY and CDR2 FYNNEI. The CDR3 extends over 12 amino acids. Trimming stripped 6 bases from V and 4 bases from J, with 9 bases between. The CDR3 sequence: CASSWSGTEAFF. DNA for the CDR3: TGTGCCAGCAGCTGGTCGGGCACTGAAGCTTTCTTT. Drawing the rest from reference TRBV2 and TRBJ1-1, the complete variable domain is EPEVTQTPSHQVTQMGQEVILRCVPISNHLYFYWYRQILGQKVEFLVSFYNNEISEKSEIFDDQFSVERPDGSNFTLKIRSTKLEDSAMYFCASSWSGTEAFFGQGTRLTVV.

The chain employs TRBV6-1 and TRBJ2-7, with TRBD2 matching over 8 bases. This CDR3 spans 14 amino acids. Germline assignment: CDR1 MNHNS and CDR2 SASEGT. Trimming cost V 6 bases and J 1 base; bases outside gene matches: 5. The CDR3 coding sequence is TGTGCCAGCAGCAGGACTAGCTTTTCCTACGAGCAGTACTTC. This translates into CASSRTSFSYEQYF.

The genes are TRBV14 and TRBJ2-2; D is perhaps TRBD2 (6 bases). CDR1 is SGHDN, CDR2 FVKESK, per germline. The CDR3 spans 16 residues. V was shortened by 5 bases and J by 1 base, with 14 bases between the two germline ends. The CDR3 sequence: CASSYYGGGNTGELFF. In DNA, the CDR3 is TGTGCCAGCAGCTACTACGGGGGAGGGAACACCGGGGAGCTGTTTTTT.